The T cell receptor (beta chain) described here comes from a study of T cells in lung cancer brain metastases. Overall study: A median roughly 320 days separated primary and brain metastasis sampling. General observations from the study: Fragmented FFPE DNA may have left the infiltrating repertoire incompletely captured.

V shed 6 bases and J shed 6 bases, with 2 bases lying between them. The CDR3 runs 10 residues. Germline-derived CDR1 and CDR2 are SNHLY and FYNNEI. Genomic DNA input was about 2 to 5 ug, equal within pairs. TCRdb's table, derived via immunoSEQ multiplex PCR, lists solely in-frame clones and lacks some. Of roughly 5,500 clones listed, 75% to 90% are singletons. Concerning this clone: What it binds is unknown.

Exclusion applied to any patient with a history of multiple malignancies. The source is a man in his 70s with non-small cell lung cancer. Sequencing input: tumor tissue from the primary lung tumor. V usage is TRBV2 and J usage is TRBJ2-2; D uncertain. DNA of the CDR3: TGTGCCAGCAGGTCCGGGGAGCTGTTTTTT. This sequence encodes CASRSGELFF. Complete variable domain (other parts from reference TRBV2 and TRBJ2-2): EPEVTQTPSHQVTQMGQEVILRCVPISNHLYFYWYRQILGQKVEFLVSFYNNEISEKSEIFDDQFSVERPDGSNFTLKIRSTKLEDSAMYFCASRSGELFFGEGSRLTVL.